These 22 T cell receptor beta chains share one sample of origin, sequenced in a study of metastatic and nonmetastatic thyroid tumors. No patient had received any treatment before thyroid surgery. TCRdb ran MiXCR on the PCR reads. This table has under 25,000 clones, under 35% appearing once. Sequencing was done on a sample of blood. The receptors here all came from a female donor with papillary thyroid cancer or a benign thyroid nodule (not recorded which). Some clones in this sample may be carry-over from other donors' samples.

This clone was observed a handful of times. V gene TRBV20-1 combines with J gene TRBJ1-1, with 8 bases aligning to TRBD1. The germline CDR1 and CDR2 sequences are DFQATT and SNEGSKA (reference sequence). CDR3 length equals 14 residues. J gave up 5 bases and V 5 bases, and 10 bases lay outside the gene matches. The CDR3 spells CSAHRGGSETEAFF. Written as DNA, the CDR3 is TGCAGTGCTCACAGGGGGGGGAGCGAGACTGAAGCTTTCTTT.

This clone was seen at least ten times. The chain has TRBV18 and TRBJ2-7; 11 bases are a match to TRBD2. After removal of 6 bases from V and 3 bases from J, the junction contained 10 bases not matched to a gene. This CDR3 spans 16 amino acids. Germline lookup yields CDR1 KGHSH and CDR2 LQKENI. The CDR3 reads CASSTLPTSGGYEQYF. CDR3 bases: TGTGCCAGCTCGACCTTACCTACTAGCGGGGGCTACGAGCAGTACTTC.

In its sample, this clone is medium-sized (0.01 to 0.1%). The chain is built from TRBV20-1 and TRBJ2-1, with 7 positions matching TRBD1. CDR3 size: 17 residues. Germline V gene lookup returns CDR1 DFQATT and CDR2 SNEGSKA (reference sequence). Trimming removed 5 bases from V and 0 bases from J; junction bases left unmatched: 13. CDR3 amino acids: CSAPSTQGVGSYNEQFF. Written as DNA, the CDR3 is TGCAGTGCTCCTTCGACGCAGGGGGTGGGCTCCTACAATGAGCAGTTCTTC.

This clone was observed a few times. The chain uses TRBV28 and TRBJ1-5, with 8 bases aligning to TRBD1. The CDR3 covers 14 residues. Germline lookup yields CDR1 MDHEN and CDR2 SYDVKM. The ends lost 6 bases at V and 7 bases at J; junction bases unmatched: 8. CDR3 nucleotide sequence: TGTGCCAGCAGCACGACAGGGGAGGAACAGCCCCAGCATTTT. Translation gives CASSTTGEEQPQHF. The entire variable domain, with the rest obtained from reference TRBV28 and TRBJ1-5, is as follows: DVKVTQSSRYLVKRTGEKVFLECVQDMDHENMFWYRQDPGLGLRLIYFSYDVKMKEKGDIPEGYSVSREKKERFSLILESASTNQTSMYLCASSTTGEEQPQHFGDGTRLSIL.

The chain combines TRBV5-4 with TRBJ2-2; 9 bases fit TRBD2. J lost 3 bases, V lost 3 bases, and 9 bases had no gene match. Germline CDR1 is SGHNT and CDR2 is YYREEE (reference sequence). This CDR3 comprises 17 residues. DNA of the CDR3: TGTGCCAGCAGCTCCCAGGGACTAGCCAAAGACACCGGGGAGCTGTTTTTT. Protein: CASSSQGLAKDTGELFF.

The sample holds many counts of this clone. The V and J genes are TRBV12-3 or TRBV12-4 and TRBJ1-3; no clear D gene. V was clipped by 3 bases and J by 0 bases, with 6 bases between them. The CDR3 has 14 amino acids. The CDR3 loop reads CASSFSGSGNTIYF. The CDR3 DNA reads TGTGCCAGCAGTTTCAGTGGCTCTGGAAACACCATATATTTT.

This clone has more than one count but fewer than ten. This sequence joins TRBV10-1 and TRBJ2-7; 8 nucleotides agree with TRBD1. Trimming removed 4 bases from V and 3 bases from J; junction bases left unmatched: 2. Germline CDR1 is WNHNN and CDR2 is SYGVQD (reference sequence). The length of the CDR3 is 13 residues. The CDR3 DNA is TGCGCCAGCAGTGCGGGACAGGACTACGAGCAGTACGTC. This translates into CASSAGQDYEQYV.

By sample share, this clone is medium-sized. CDR3 region: CASSVGAQWEQYF. The CDR3 DNA is TGTGCCAGCAGTGTGGGCGCCCAGTGGGAGCAGTACTTC. J is TRBJ2-7 and V is TRBV28, with D unclear. CDR1 is MDHEN, CDR2 SYDVKM, per germline. There are 13 residues in the CDR3. V gave up 5 bases and J gave up 7 bases, with 15 bases separating them. The variable domain in full, with the rest retrieved from reference TRBV28 and TRBJ2-7, is DVKVTQSSRYLVKRTGEKVFLECVQDMDHENMFWYRQDPGLGLRLIYFSYDVKMKEKGDIPEGYSVSREKKERFSLILESASTNQTSMYLCASSVGAQWEQYFGPGTRLTVT.

This clone was counted at least ten times. The chain carries TRBV18 and TRBJ2-7, with no clear D. This CDR3 comprises 13 residues. In germline, CDR1 is KGHSH, CDR2 LQKENI. Trimming removed 6 bases from V and 4 bases from J, with 13 bases in between. CDR3 nucleotides: TGTGCCAGCTCCCCCGCTGCCGGGTACGAGCAGTACTTC. Protein: CASSPAAGYEQYF.

This clone ranks as medium-sized. This chain connects TRBV12-3 or TRBV12-4 to TRBJ2-7; no clear D. Deletions cut 3 bases from V and 1 base from J, with 7 bases between. The CDR3 extends over 13 amino acids. The CDR3 sequence: CASSLTDSYEQYF. The DNA for the CDR3 is TGTGCCAGCAGTTTGACGGATTCCTACGAGCAGTACTTC.

This clone was seen only a few times. The rearrangement joins TRBV10-1 to TRBJ2-1; TRBD2 might be the D (5 bases). V gave up 9 bases and J gave up 5 bases, with 17 bases separating them. The germline gives CDR1 WNHNN, CDR2 SYGVQD (reference sequence). This CDR3 has 14 residues. The CDR3 region is CASSCTRYHNEQFF. CDR3 DNA: TGCGCCAGTTCGTGTACTAGGTACCACAATGAGCAGTTCTTC.

This rearrangement joins TRBV20-1 to TRBJ2-1; 13 bases are a match to TRBD2. The CDR3 has 14 amino acids. CDR1 DFQATT and CDR2 SNEGSKA come from the germline V gene (reference sequence). V was clipped by 6 bases and J by 5 bases; unmatched bases: 4. This CDR3 reads CSAAGLAGHNEQFF. The CDR3 bases are TGCAGTGCCGCGGGACTAGCGGGACACAATGAGCAGTTCTTC.

This clone ranks as medium-sized. This sequence joins TRBV6-1 and TRBJ1-2, with TRBD1 matching 12 bases. Germline CDR1 and CDR2: MNHNS and SASEGT. J gave up 2 bases and V 2 bases, and 9 bases lay outside the gene matches. The CDR3 runs 18 residues. In DNA form, the CDR3 reads TGTGCCAGCAGTGAAAGAAGCGGGACAGGGGGCCTGAACTATGGCTACACCTTC. As protein: CASSERSGTGGLNYGYTF.

V is TRBV9 and J is TRBJ2-1; TRBD2 aligns across 7 bases. V was clipped by 4 bases and J by 7 bases; unmatched bases: 17. This CDR3 comprises 17 residues. Germline CDR1 SGDLS, CDR2 YYNGEE. CDR3 in amino acids: CASSSPRWGGMRNEQFF. The CDR3 DNA reads TGTGCCAGCAGCTCCCCCCGGTGGGGGGGGATGCGGAATGAGCAGTTCTTC.

Note on this clone: A much larger clone lies one base from this, so it may be a read error. The V and J genes are TRBV7-8 and TRBJ1-1; D is undetermined. Per the germline V gene, CDR1 is SGHVS and CDR2 is FQNEAQ. The CDR3 loop spans 11 amino acids. V was shortened by 7 bases and J by 5 bases, with 8 bases between the two germline ends. CDR3 region: CASMMYTEAFF. CDR3 nucleotide sequence: TGTGCCAGCATGATGTATACTGAAGCTTTCTTT.

This clone occurred a few times. Sequence at one end of the junction differs from germline and may be a read error. This chain joins TRBV27 and TRBJ2-2, with a possible D match to TRBD2 (5 bases). This CDR3 comprises 15 residues. The germline gives CDR1 MNHEY, CDR2 SMNVEV (reference sequence). DNA of the CDR3: TGTGCCAGCATTTTATCACCTGGTAACACCGGGGAGCTGTTCTTT. It encodes CASILSPGNTGELFF.

The rearrangement links TRBV7-6 to TRBJ2-1; 9 bases are shared with TRBD2. Trimming cost V 5 bases and J 6 bases; bases outside gene matches: 8. The CDR3 is 15 residues long. Germline V gene lookup returns CDR1 SGHVS and CDR2 FNYEAQ. CDR3: CASSRGTSISNEQFF. The DNA for the CDR3 is TGTGCCAGCAGCCGGGGGACTAGCATCTCCAATGAGCAGTTCTTC.

This clone has a count of ten or more. CDR3 bases: TGTGCCAGCAGCGTATACCCCCAAGAGACCCAGTACTTC. As protein: CASSVYPQETQYF. V usage is TRBV9 and J usage is TRBJ2-5; D gene uncertain. This CDR3 spans 13 amino acids. Per the germline V gene, CDR1 is SGDLS and CDR2 is YYNGEE. V was shortened by 1 base and J by 1 base, with 5 bases between the two germline ends.

The chain employs TRBV7-2 and TRBJ2-7, with D unclear. Germline V CDR1 and CDR2: SGHTA, FQGNSA. Trimming removed 0 bases from V and 0 bases from J, with 9 bases in between. The CDR3 consists of 15 residues. CDR3 residues: CASSLALSVSYEQYF. In DNA, the CDR3 is TGTGCCAGCAGCTTAGCACTCTCGGTCTCCTACGAGCAGTACTTC.

The chain carries TRBV18 and TRBJ2-7; unclear D gene. The length of the CDR3 is 12 residues. The germline CDR1 and CDR2 sequences are KGHSH and LQKENI. Trimming cost V 3 bases and J 1 base, with 4 bases left between them. CDR3 DNA: TGTGCCAGCTCACCGAGATCCTACGAGCAGTACTTC. Protein: CASSPRSYEQYF.

This rearrangement joins TRBV6-1 to TRBJ2-7; 12 bases map to TRBD2. Per germline, CDR1 MNHNS and CDR2 SASEGT. This CDR3 spans 15 amino acids. Germline trimming cut 1 base from V and 2 bases from J; bases unmatched to any gene: 0. The CDR3 coding sequence is TGTGCCAGCAGTGAAGGACTAGCGGGAGCCTACGAGCAGTACTTC. Translating gives CASSEGLAGAYEQYF.

Many counts were recorded for this clone. This specimen includes other DNA sequences encoding the same CDR3. V is TRBV9 and J is TRBJ2-7; D remains unclear. Deletions cut 2 bases from V and 0 bases from J, with 12 bases between. The length of the CDR3 is 15 residues. Germline V gene lookup returns CDR1 SGDLS and CDR2 YYNGEE. CDR3 sequence: CASSVSPSLSYEQYF. The CDR3 DNA reads as TGTGCCAGCAGCGTTAGCCCAAGCCTCTCCTACGAGCAGTACTTC.